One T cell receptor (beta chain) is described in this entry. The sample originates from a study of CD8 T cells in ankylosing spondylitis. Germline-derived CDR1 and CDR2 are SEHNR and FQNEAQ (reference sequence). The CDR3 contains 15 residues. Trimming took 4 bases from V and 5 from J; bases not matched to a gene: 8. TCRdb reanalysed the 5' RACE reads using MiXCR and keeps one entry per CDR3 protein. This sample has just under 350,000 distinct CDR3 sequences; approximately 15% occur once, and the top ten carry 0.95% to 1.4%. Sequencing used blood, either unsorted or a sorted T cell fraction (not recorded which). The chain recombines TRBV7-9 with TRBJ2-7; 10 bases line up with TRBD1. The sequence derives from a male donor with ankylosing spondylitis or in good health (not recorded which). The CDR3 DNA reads TGTGCCAGCAGCTCCGGGACAGGGGCTAGGCACGAGCAGTACTTC. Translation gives CASSSGTGARHEQYF.